This T cell receptor (beta chain) is from a study of identical twins. Study-level results: Rather than following the same donors, the conclusions depended on cross-sectional statistical analysis. Abundant cord blood beta clonotypes carried fewer insertions; memory repertoires showed none.

To note about this clonotype: Its antigen is currently unknown.

It was template switching that added a universal primer site, and there were unique molecular identifiers on the cDNA. TCRdb re-called the 5' RACE reads through MiXCR, storing one row per CDR3 protein. The sample includes about 500,000 distinct CDR3 sequences, 14% seen only once; the top ten take about 0.94%. These same records also appear under a second study, on yellow fever vaccine responses in identical twins.

The sequence came from a woman aged 18-29 years in good health. The sequenced sample was CD4+ T cells sorted from blood.

DNA of the CDR3: TGCGCCAGCAGCTTGGTGGGACAAGACTCTGGAAACACCATATATTTT. This translates into CASSLVGQDSGNTIYF. The chain recombines TRBV5-1 with TRBJ1-3; D is possibly TRBD1 (6 bases). The CDR3 consists of 16 residues. CDR1 SGHRS and CDR2 YFSETQ come from the germline V gene. With 0 bases removed from V and 0 bases from J, the gap between germline ends came to 10 bases.